This TCR beta chain came from a study of cytomegalovirus exposure and HLA in healthy donors. Study-level background: The Caucasian-associated ancestry cluster contained about 80% of the approximately 390 genotyped donors.

A word on this clone: What it recognizes is unknown.

Study-wide findings and caveats: A later analysis by the authors found several of the most significant clusters apparently linked to common viral pathogens. It was in a later analysis that TCR association rates were seen to vary by HLA locus, highest for DRB1 and lowest for HLA-C. The Asian-associated ancestry cluster reportedly had fewer N-insertions than the 666-donor mean in a later analysis.

This CDR3 spans 14 amino acids. Germline V gene sequence: CDR1 SGHRS, CDR2 YFSETQ. Germline trimming cut 2 bases from V and 7 bases from J; bases unmatched to any gene: 2. The primer mix had 60 Vbeta and 13 Jbeta primers. Clones were read by immunoSEQ multiplex PCR, and TCRdb kept only the in-frame ones, dropping some. The sample carries approximately 190,000 clones, roughly 86% recorded once. The receptor was isolated from a man in his forties or fifties in good health and CMV-seropositive. Source material: PBMCs. The rearrangement links TRBV5-1 to TRBJ2-1; 11 nucleotides agree with TRBD2. CDR3 sequence reads: CASSLLAGENEQFF. The CDR3 nucleotides read TGCGCCAGCAGCTTACTAGCGGGAGAGAATGAGCAGTTCTTC.